This TCR beta chain was identified during a study of blood T cell repertoires in COVID-19. The CDR3 is 15 amino acids. V was pared by 3 bases and J by 5 bases, with 8 bases of the junction left unmatched. Germline lookup yields CDR1 DFQATT and CDR2 SNEGSKA (reference sequence). Clones were read by immunoSEQ multiplex PCR, and TCRdb kept only the in-frame ones, dropping some. The table records a few hundred thousand clones, roughly nine tenths of them present only once. The sample holds one count of this clone. The sample taken for sequencing was PBMCs or T cells enriched from blood (not recorded which). The sequence came from a man younger than 35 who had recovered from COVID-19. V gene TRBV20-1 combines with J gene TRBJ1-1, with 11 bases matching TRBD1. As DNA, the CDR3 is TGCAGTGCTAGTGGACAGGGGGCTAGGGGGACTGAAGCTTTCTTT. It translates to CSASGQGARGTEAFF.